This T cell receptor beta chain was documented in a study of cytomegalovirus exposure and HLA in healthy donors. PCR involved 60 Vbeta and 13 Jbeta primers. Assay used: immunoSEQ multiplex PCR; TCRdb lists only in-frame clones, some missing. The sample yields 90,000 to 120,000 clones, roughly four fifths seen once. The CDR3 spans 14 residues. Germline CDR1 is MGHDK and CDR2 is SYGVNS. V was pared by 8 bases and J by 1 base, with 14 bases between. This clone was observed a single time. This clonotype was sampled from a male donor in good health and CMV-seropositive. Material: PBMCs. This chain links TRBV25-1 with TRBJ1-1; D might be TRBD1 (6 bases). The CDR3 loop is CASAPGHPNTEAFF. The CDR3 DNA sequence: TGTGCCAGCGCGCCGGGACATCCGAACACTGAAGCTTTCTTT.